This T cell receptor beta chain was observed in a study of T-cell reconstitution after alpha-beta-depleted transplantation in children. Study-level findings and limits: Recipient T cells and thymic progenitors that survived were the source of the high TCRbeta diversity seen at day 60 in some patients.

Regarding this clonotype: Its antigen is unidentified.

CDR1 is DFQATT and CDR2 is SNEGSKA in the germline V gene (reference sequence). This CDR3 comprises 15 residues. Trimming stripped 2 bases from V and 1 base from J, with 13 bases between. This sample's TCRbeta library carried unique molecular identifier barcodes. TCRdb reprocessed the PCR reads with MiXCR, giving one entry per CDR3 protein. The sample records roughly 350,000 distinct CDR3 sequences, 15% to 20% being singletons. The input for sequencing was PBMCs, mostly from graft donor cells, taken 360 days after TCRalphabeta/CD19-depleted stem cell transplant. The clonotype originates from a male patient aged 2 to 9 who had a stem cell transplant for acute lymphoblastic leukemia, so the T cells may come from the graft donor. The rearrangement uses TRBV20-1 and TRBJ2-3; no clear D. CDR3 sequence: CSARPRGEGTDTQYF. DNA of the CDR3: TGCAGTGCTAGACCCCGAGGAGAGGGCACAGATACGCAGTATTTT.